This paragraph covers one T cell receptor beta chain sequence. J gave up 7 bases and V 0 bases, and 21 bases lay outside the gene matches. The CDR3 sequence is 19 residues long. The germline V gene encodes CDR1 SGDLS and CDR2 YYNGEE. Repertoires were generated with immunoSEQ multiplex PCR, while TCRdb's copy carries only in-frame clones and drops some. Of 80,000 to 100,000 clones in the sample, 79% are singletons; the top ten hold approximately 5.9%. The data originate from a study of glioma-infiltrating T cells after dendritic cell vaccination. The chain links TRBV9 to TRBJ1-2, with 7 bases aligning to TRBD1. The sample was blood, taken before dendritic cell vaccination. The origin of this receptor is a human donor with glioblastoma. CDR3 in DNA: TGTGCCAGCAGCGTAGCTTCCCCCCCCCTAGGACAGGCCAGCGGTGGCTACACCTTC. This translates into CASSVASPPLGQASGGYTF.